The 8 T cell receptor beta chains presented below share a single source sample, sequenced in a study of blood T cell repertoires in COVID-19. Sequenced by immunoSEQ multiplex PCR; TCRdb stores in-frame clones only, minus some. The table has 130,000 to 150,000 clones, approximately 86% seen once; the top ten hold 1.5% to 2%. Material for sequencing was peripheral blood. These receptors were obtained from a man aged 65 to 85 with acute or convalescent COVID-19.

As regards this clone: The sample holds other DNA sequences that translate to the same CDR3. The V gene is TRBV28, the J gene TRBJ2-7; D not certain. The length of the CDR3 is 12 residues. The V and J ends lost 3 bases and 2 bases respectively, with 5 bases between them. CDR1 is MDHEN and CDR2 is SYDVKM in the germline V gene. The CDR3 bases are TGTGCCAGCAGTTTCCTCCCCTACGAGCAGTACTTC. This codes for CASSFLPYEQYF.

The V gene is TRBV11-1, the J gene TRBJ2-2; D may be TRBD2 (6 bases). Germline V CDR1 and CDR2: SGHAT, FQDESV (reference sequence). Trimming took off 6 bases at V and 2 bases at J, with 16 bases between the two ends. The CDR3 covers 16 residues. Here the CDR3 reads CASRPRRDPNTGELFF. The CDR3 nucleotides are TGTGCCAGCAGGCCTCGGCGGGACCCTAACACCGGGGAGCTGTTTTTT.

This rearrangement joins TRBV7-2 to TRBJ1-6; 8 bases are a match to TRBD1. The CDR3 spans 13 residues. The V segment lost 6 bases and the J segment 6 bases; nucleotides outside the gene matches: 1. The germline CDR1 and CDR2 sequences are SGHTA and FQGNSA. The CDR3 sequence: CASSGQGNSPLHF. The CDR3, as DNA: TGTGCCAGCAGTGGACAGGGTAATTCACCCCTCCACTTT.

The V and J genes are TRBV7-3 and TRBJ1-1; a weak D match, TRBD1 (5 bases). The CDR3 length is 14 residues. Trimming pared 2 bases from V and 0 bases from J, leaving 7 bases between. Germline V gene sequence: CDR1 SGHTA, CDR2 FQGTGA. The DNA of the CDR3 is TGTGCCAGCAGCTTATTAGGGGTGAACACTGAAGCTTTCTTT. Translating it yields CASSLLGVNTEAFF.

The CDR3: CASSPGQLVYAFF. CDR3 nucleotides: TGTGCCAGCAGCCCGGGACAACTCGTTTATGCTTTCTTT. This chain joins TRBV27 and TRBJ1-1, with TRBD1 as a possible D gene (6 bases). Germline CDR1 MNHEY, CDR2 SMNVEV (reference sequence). The V end lost 6 bases, the J end lost 11 bases, and 19 bases lay between the germline ends. This CDR3 contains 13 residues.

This clone was recorded only once. The junction departs from germline at one end; a sequencing error may be responsible. The V call is TRBV19, the J call TRBJ2-6; 7 positions agree with TRBD1. CDR1 LNHDA and CDR2 SQIVND come from the germline V gene (reference sequence). The CDR3 consists of 13 residues. CDR3 sequence reads: CASSMSGGNVLTF. Here the CDR3 DNA reads TGTGCCAGTAGTATGTCAGGGGGCAACGTCCTGACTTTC. Drawing the rest from reference TRBV19 and TRBJ2-6, the complete variable domain is DGGITQSPKYLFRKEGQNVTLSCEQNLNHDAMYWYRQDPGQGLRLIYYSQIVNDFQKGDIAEGYSVSREKKESFPLTVTSAQKNPTAFYLCASSMSGGNVLTFGAGSRLTVL.

This sequence joins TRBV5-1 and TRBJ1-2; 8 bases are shared with TRBD1. This CDR3 comprises 15 residues. Germline V gene data show CDR1 as SGHRS and CDR2 as YFSETQ. The ends lost 2 bases at V and 0 bases at J; junction bases unmatched: 3. The CDR3 sequence: CASSLQGEANYGYTF. The CDR3 DNA sequence: TGCGCCAGCAGCTTACAGGGGGAGGCTAACTATGGCTACACCTTC.

The chain has TRBV7-9 and TRBJ1-5; D is unclear. Trimming removed 4 bases at V and 12 bases at J, with 16 bases between. Germline CDR1 reads SEHNR; CDR2 reads FQNEAQ (reference sequence). The CDR3 is 13 residues long. CDR3 in DNA: TGTGCCAGCAGCTCCGGGCTTACGGAGGTCCAGCATTTT. It codes for CASSSGLTEVQHF.